These T cell receptor beta chains were read from a single sample in a study of spatial heterogeneity in lung cancer. TCRdb re-analysed the 5' RACE reads in MiXCR, keeping a single row per CDR3 protein. The repertoire holds around 720 distinct CDR3 sequences, with around 26% as singletons. The specimen comprised lung tumor tissue, sampled at surgery. The receptors derive from a male donor with early-stage non-small cell lung cancer. CDR3s include the opening cysteine and the closing phenylalanine or tryptophan. A D gene is named only where the DNA matches it firmly. Rows give clone size only sometimes, using once, few, many, or a class for an expanded clone.

v_call	j_call	d_call	clone_size	cdr3_nt	cdr3_aa
TRBV29-1	TRBJ1-2	NA	once	TGCAGCGTTGTTAATAGGGAGGGTGGCTACACCTTC	CSVVNREGGYTF
TRBV14	TRBJ2-2	NA	medium-sized	TGTGCCAGCAGCCAAGTTGTTCCGGGGACCGGGGAGCTGTTTTTT	CASSQVVPGTGELFF
TRBV20-1	TRBJ2-3	TRBD2	NA	TGCAGTGCTAGAAGGGGGAAGCGGGAGGCCACAGATACGCAGTATTTT	CSARRGKREATDTQYF
TRBV9	TRBJ2-7	TRBD2	hyperexpanded	TGTGCCAGCAGCGTAGGAGTTGGCGGGGGGGACCTCTCCGAGCAGTACTTC	CASSVGVGGGDLSEQYF
TRBV29-1	TRBJ2-7	NA	NA	TGCAGCGTTGTATCAGGGGACTACGAGCAGTACTTC	CSVVSGDYEQYF
TRBV20-1	TRBJ2-4	NA	medium-sized	TGCAGTGCCGAGCGCCCCATTCAGTACTTC	CSAERPIQYF
TRBV6-2/TRBV6-3	TRBJ1-4	NA	medium-sized	TGTGCCAGCAGTTTCACATGGACAGACCGAAATGAAAAACTGTTTTTT	CASSFTWTDRNEKLFF
TRBV7-2	TRBJ2-3	NA	large	TGTGCCAGCAGCTCCGGCGACTATACGCAGTATTTT	CASSSGDYTQYF
TRBV7-2	TRBJ2-5	NA	NA	TGTGCCAGCAGCTTACCCCCGAGCGGAGCAGAAGAGACCCAGTACTTC	CASSLPPSGAEETQYF
TRBV5-1	TRBJ2-6	TRBD1	medium-sized	TGCGCCAGCAGCTTGAGTTGGACAGGTTCCTCTGGGGCCAACGTCCTGACTTTC	CASSLSWTGSSGANVLTF
TRBV2	TRBJ2-3	TRBD2	NA	TGTGCCAGCAGTGAAGGGACTAGCGGTAGCACAGATACGCAGTATTTT	CASSEGTSGSTDTQYF
TRBV30	TRBJ2-5	NA	large	TGTGCCTGGAAGAGGCGGGGGCTTGAGACCCAGTACTTC	CAWKRRGLETQYF
TRBV20-1	TRBJ2-3	NA	NA	TGCAGTGCTAGGGGACTGTCCGATCCGCAGTATTTT	CSARGLSDPQYF
TRBV12-3/TRBV12-4	TRBJ1-5	NA	medium-sized	TGTGCCAGCAGTTACAGGGAAGTTCAGCCCCAGCATTTT	CASSYREVQPQHF
TRBV5-1	TRBJ1-6	TRBD1	medium-sized	TGCGCCAGCACTCCGACAGGGGTGGTAGGTTCACCCCTCCACTTT	CASTPTGVVGSPLHF
TRBV29-1	TRBJ2-1	NA	few	TGCAGCGTTGATTCGGGGAAGATCTACAATGAGCAGTTCTTC	CSVDSGKIYNEQFF
TRBV7-2	TRBJ1-4	NA	medium-sized	TGTGCCAGCAGTTCCGCCGGGGGAAAACTGTTTTTT	CASSSAGGKLFF
TRBV6-1	TRBJ2-6	TRBD1	medium-sized	TGTGCCAGCCGGACAGGGTCGAGCTCTGGGGCCAACGTCCTGACTTTC	CASRTGSSSGANVLTF
TRBV27	TRBJ2-4	NA	few	TGTGCCAGCAGTCCCAGCCTCACTCTAGCCAAAAACATTCAGTACTTC	CASSPSLTLAKNIQYF
TRBV27	TRBJ1-4	NA	medium-sized	TGTGCCAGCAGAAACTTTAATGAAAAACTGTTTTTT	CASRNFNEKLFF
TRBV5-1	TRBJ2-2	NA	medium-sized	TGCGCCAGCAGCCCGGCGACGGAAGCGAACACCGGGGAGCTGTTTTTT	CASSPATEANTGELFF
TRBV12-3/TRBV12-4	TRBJ2-5	TRBD1	NA	TGTGCCAGCAGTTTTTACGAGGGGGCAGGTTCCGAAGAGACCCAGTACTTC	CASSFYEGAGSEETQYF
TRBV6-5	TRBJ2-3	NA	NA	TGTGCCAGCAGGTCGGACACCGGTACGCAGTATTTT	CASRSDTGTQYF
TRBV6-5	TRBJ1-3	NA	large	TGTGCCAGCAGTTACTCGCGGGCTTCAGGGATAGGTGGAAACACCATATATTTT	CASSYSRASGIGGNTIYF
TRBV29-1	TRBJ2-5	NA	few	TGCAGCGTTGAATGGGAAAAGGGCCAGACCCAGTACTTC	CSVEWEKGQTQYF
TRBV5-6	TRBJ1-1	NA	medium-sized	TGTGCCAGCAGCTCTTACATGAACACTGAAGCTTTCTTT	CASSSYMNTEAFF
TRBV5-5	TRBJ2-2	NA	NA	TGTGCCAGCGAGGGGGGATCCGGGGAGCTGTTTTTT	CASEGGSGELFF
TRBV2	TRBJ2-2	NA	few	TGTGCCAGCGGCCCGCGACAGAACACCGGGGAGCTGTTTTTT	CASGPRQNTGELFF
TRBV19	TRBJ2-7	NA	few	TGTGCCAGTAGTATAGATCTGGCAGGGGGGTACGAGCAGTACTTC	CASSIDLAGGYEQYF
TRBV4-1	TRBJ2-3	NA	NA	TGCGCCAGCAGCCGCTTGGGCGGGACTAGCACAGATACGCAGTATTTT	CASSRLGGTSTDTQYF
TRBV2	TRBJ1-1	TRBD1	medium-sized	TGTGCCAGCAGTGAACCACCTGACAGGGTGAATACTGAAGCTTTCTTT	CASSEPPDRVNTEAFF
TRBV7-8	TRBJ2-2	NA	large	TGTGCCAGCAGCGCCCCAGGGGGGACCGGGGAGCTGTTTTTT	CASSAPGGTGELFF
TRBV29-1	TRBJ2-1	TRBD2	large	TGCAGCGTTATTCTAGCGGGGTTTGAGCAGTTCTTC	CSVILAGFEQFF
TRBV29-1	TRBJ2-7	TRBD1	once	TGCAGCGTCTCCCGGGACAGTACGGGGGAGCAGTACTTC	CSVSRDSTGEQYF